This is a list of T cell receptor beta chains from one sample in a study of T cell responses to AZD1222 COVID-19 vaccine. TCRdb's table, derived via immunoSEQ multiplex PCR, lists solely in-frame clones and lacks some. The sample records over 150,000 clones, around 88% being singletons. The sequenced sample was peripheral blood, obtained on day 0 of AZD1222 vaccination. The receptors here all came from an adult in good health. Both conserved end residues are part of each CDR3. D genes are given only for firm matches. Expanded clones are given a class, and other clones once, few, many or no size at all.

TRBJ2-4 TRBV12-5 - - TGTGCTAGTGGTTTGGTCGAACGGCCATCCATAGCCAAAAACATTCAGTACTTC CASGLVERPSIAKNIQYF
TRBJ1-5 TRBV9 - - TGTGCCAGCAGCGTAGCGCCAGGGGTGAGTCAGCCCCAGCATTTT CASSVAPGVSQPQHF
TRBJ2-1 TRBV4-3 - TRBD2 TGCGCCAGCAGCCAAGGAGCTAGCGGAAGCTCCTACAATGAGCAGTTCTTC CASSQGASGSSYNEQFF
TRBJ2-7 TRBV18 - - TGTGCCAGCTCACCACCTGCAGGGGTGATTAACGAGCAGTACTTC CASSPPAGVINEQYF
TRBJ1-3 TRBV29-1 - - TGCAGCGTTGTTTATAACAGAGGAAACACCATATATTTT CSVVYNRGNTIYF
TRBJ2-5 TRBV3-1/TRBV3-2 - TRBD2 TGTGCCAGCAGCTCCGGACTAGCCACGGAGACCCAGTACTTC CASSSGLATETQYF
TRBJ2-7 TRBV4-1 - TRBD1 TGCGCCAGCAGCCAAGGACAGGGGCACTACGAGCAGTACTTC CASSQGQGHYEQYF
TRBJ2-2 TRBV7-7 - TRBD1 TGTGCTAGCAGCCTTGGACAGGGGGCCATCGGGGAGCTGTTTTTT CASSLGQGAIGELFF
TRBJ2-7 TRBV18 - TRBD2 TGTGCCAGCTCACCACCGTTAGCGGGAGCATACGAGCAGTACTTC CASSPPLAGAYEQYF
TRBJ1-1 TRBV3-1/TRBV3-2 once - TGTGCCAGCAGCCAAGGTCGGGAGGGTAGGGCTTTCTTT CASSQGREGRAFF
TRBJ2-2 TRBV7-2 - - TGTGCCAGCAGCTTAGTTGCAGGGGGGACCACCGGGGAGCTGTTTTTT CASSLVAGGTTGELFF
TRBJ1-6 TRBV6-5 - TRBD1 TGTGCCAGCAGTTACGGGACAGGGTCTGGGTCACCCCTCCACTTT CASSYGTGSGSPLHF
TRBJ1-2 TRBV30 - - TGTGCCTCCAGCTGGGTCGACTATGGCTACACCTTC CASSWVDYGYTF
TRBJ1-1 TRBV6-1 - - TGTGCCAGCAGTGATACAGGGATTGAAGCTTTCTTT CASSDTGIEAFF
TRBJ2-7 TRBV27 - TRBD2 TGTGCCAGCGGGACTAGCGGGGGGGAGCAGTACTTC CASGTSGGEQYF
TRBJ2-2 TRBV11-2 - TRBD1 TGTGCCAGCAGCGATCCCCTGACAGGGTACACCGGGGAGCTGTTTTTT CASSDPLTGYTGELFF
TRBJ2-1 TRBV7-3 - - TGTGCCAGCAGCTTAGGGGACAAATCTGATGAACTGGATGAGCAGTTCTTC CASSLGDKSDELDEQFF
TRBJ2-7 TRBV7-2 - TRBD1 TGTGCCAGCAGCTTAGGGTCGGGACAGGGTTCCTACGAGCAGTACTTC CASSLGSGQGSYEQYF
TRBJ2-7 TRBV6-2/TRBV6-3 - - TGTGCCAGCAGTTACTCAGTCTCCTACGAGCAGTACTTC CASSYSVSYEQYF
TRBJ2-1 TRBV6-5 - - TGTGCCAGCAGTTACCGACAAGGAGGCTCCTACAATGAGCAGTTCTTC CASSYRQGGSYNEQFF
TRBJ1-4 TRBV9 - TRBD1 TGTGCCAGCAGCAAAGACAGGGGCCGAGGCGAAAAACTGTTTTTT CASSKDRGRGEKLFF
TRBJ2-7 TRBV9 - - TGTGCCAGCAGCGTAGGACAGGGGAGGGACGAGCAGTACTTC CASSVGQGRDEQYF
TRBJ2-7 TRBV3-1/TRBV3-2 - - TGTGCCAGCAGCCACGACCTTTTGGTAGAGCAGTACTTC CASSHDLLVEQYF
TRBJ1-2 TRBV11-2 - TRBD1 TGTGCCAGCAGTCTCGGACAGGGGCCACCTTCTTATGGCTACACCTTC CASSLGQGPPSYGYTF
TRBJ1-5 TRBV2 - - TGTGCCAGCAGTGAACCGTGGCAGCCCCAGCATTTT CASSEPWQPQHF
TRBJ2-1 TRBV9 - TRBD2 TGTGCCAGCAGCCCCTACTCGACTAGCGACTACAATGAGCAGTTCTTC CASSPYSTSDYNEQFF
TRBJ1-3 TRBV9 - TRBD1 TGTGCCAGCAGACCGGGACAGGGGGGTTCTGGAAACACCATATATTTT CASRPGQGGSGNTIYF
TRBJ2-1 TRBV7-8 - - TGTGCCAGCAGCCCGGCCCATGAGCAGTTCTTC CASSPAHEQFF
TRBJ1-5 TRBV28 - TRBD1 TGTGCCAGCAGACGGGACAGGTTCAATCAGCCCCAGCATTTT CASRRDRFNQPQHF
TRBJ1-5 TRBV19 - - TGTGCCAGTAGTATTACGGTCGACGGTGGTAATCAGCCCCAGCATTTT CASSITVDGGNQPQHF
TRBJ1-2 TRBV5-4 few - TGTGCCAGCAGCTTGGGTGAGGTGGGGGTACAGGGCTACACCTTC CASSLGEVGVQGYTF
TRBJ2-1 TRBV6-5 - - TGTGCCAGCAATCTGGACCCAAGGGGGTATGAGCAGTTCTTC CASNLDPRGYEQFF
TRBJ2-2 TRBV5-1 - - TGCGCCAGCAGCTTGGCTCGGGCCCCGGGCGGGGAGCTGTTTTTT CASSLARAPGGELFF
TRBJ2-5 TRBV7-9 - - TGTGCCAGCAGCTCCGAGATCCAGGGGAATAAAGAGACCCAGTACTTC CASSSEIQGNKETQYF
TRBJ2-3 TRBV13 - - TGTGCCAGCAGCCCGACCCTTAGTGGTGATACGCAGTATTTT CASSPTLSGDTQYF
TRBJ2-2 TRBV7-2 - TRBD2 TGTGCCAGCAGCCCCCGGGCTAGCGGGGGGGCCGGGGAGCTGTTTTTT CASSPRASGGAGELFF
TRBJ1-4 TRBV4-2 - - TGTGCCAGCAGCCCCCAACGGGGCGGGAGCACTAATGAAAAACTGTTTTTT CASSPQRGGSTNEKLFF
TRBJ1-5 TRBV21-1 - - TGTGCCAGCAGCCGGACAGGGACCAACCCCCAGCATTTT CASSRTGTNPQHF
TRBJ2-6 TRBV5-1 - - TGCGCCAGCAGCATTGACAGGGGGGCCAACGTCCTGACTTTC CASSIDRGANVLTF
TRBJ2-1 TRBV7-2 - - TGTGCCAGCAGCTTAGGTGGAGGTAGGCCCGAGCAGTTCTTC CASSLGGGRPEQFF
TRBJ2-2 TRBV5-4 - TRBD1 TGTGCCAGCAGCCGGACAGGGGTAGCCGGGGAGCTGTTTTTT CASSRTGVAGELFF
TRBJ1-2 TRBV6-1 once TRBD1 TGTGCCAGCAGTGAAGCGTGGGACAGGGGAGGCTATGGCTACACCTTC CASSEAWDRGGYGYTF
TRBJ1-2 TRBV5-6 - - TGTGCCAGCCTTTCGTGGGGGGCTCTTTTATATGGCTACACCTTC CASLSWGALLYGYTF
TRBJ2-7 TRBV7-9 few - TGTGCCAGCAGCCCCCCCAGCTCCTACGAGCAGTACTTC CASSPPSSYEQYF
TRBJ1-2 TRBV4-2 - - TGTGCCAGCAGCCCAGGGGTTTTCTATGGCTACACCTTC CASSPGVFYGYTF
TRBJ2-2 TRBV14 - TRBD2 TGTGCCAGCAGCATAAGACTAGCAGACGGGGAGCTGTTTTTT CASSIRLADGELFF
TRBJ2-1 TRBV4-1 - TRBD2 TGCGCCAGCAGCCAAGAATTCGAGACTAGCCGATACAATGAGCAGTTCTTC CASSQEFETSRYNEQFF
TRBJ1-1 TRBV28 - - TGTGCCAGCAGTCTGGAAGAAGCTTTCTTT CASSLEEAFF
TRBJ1-5 TRBV2 - - TGTGCCAGCAGTAGATCCGGACAAGGGTCAAGGAATCAGCCCCAGCATTTT CASSRSGQGSRNQPQHF
TRBJ1-1 TRBV6-6 once TRBD1 TGTGCCAGCAGAGACACAGGGGTGGTCACTGAAGCTTTCTTT CASRDTGVVTEAFF
TRBJ2-1 TRBV5-4 once TRBD2 TGTGCCAGCAGCCCGAGCCCGGGACTAGGACCCAATGAGCAGTTCTTC CASSPSPGLGPNEQFF
TRBJ2-6 TRBV6-2/TRBV6-3 - TRBD1 TGTGCCAGCAGTTTGGCCCGAATGACCGGGACAGGGGGCTTTGGGGCCAACGTCCTGACTTTC CASSLARMTGTGGFGANVLTF
TRBJ2-7 TRBV19 - TRBD2 TGTGCCTCATCGGGACTAGCGGGGAAGTACTTC CASSGLAGKYF